The clone carrying this T cell receptor beta chain was seen many times. Its antigen is not known. The time point denotes: newly diagnosed GD, antithyroid drugs for less than 3 months. The TCR library was made from RNA extracted from PBMCs. V lost 6 bases and J 5 bases, leaving 11 bases between the germline ends. Germline V gene lookup returns CDR1 SNHLY and CDR2 FYNNEI. This CDR3 is built from 12 residues. The sample originates from a study of regulatory T cells in long-lasting Graves disease. Whole-study findings and limits: Persistent patients shared 2,500 to 3,000 public clonotypes among themselves. Newly diagnosed patients shared fewer, at more than 850. Analysis covered peripheral blood alone, not thyroid tissue.

The TCR beta library used iRepertoire HTBI primers with Arm-PCR amplification of CDR3. TCRdb called the multiplex PCR reads again in MiXCR, with one record for every CDR3 protein. The top ten clones hold 9% to 15% of a sample with some 460,000 distinct CDR3 sequences, about 17% of them seen once. This sample also belongs to another study, concerning T cells in Graves' hyperthyroidism and ophthalmopathy. That report notes: Investigators excluded patients with uncontrolled infection, other autoimmune disease, pregnancy or lactation. HTBI primers were employed in a first-round RT-PCR of the TCR CDR3.

This receptor was identified in a man aged 40-50 years with Graves disease. V usage is TRBV2 and J usage is TRBJ2-7; perhaps TRBD1 as D (5 bases). The source was peripheral blood mononuclear cells (PBMCs), collected at new diagnosis, from a patient treated with antithyroid drugs. CDR3 region: CASSVTGDEQYF. DNA of the CDR3: TGTGCCAGCAGCGTTACAGGTGACGAGCAGTACTTC. Full variable domain (rest looked up from reference TRBV2 and TRBJ2-7): EPEVTQTPSHQVTQMGQEVILRCVPISNHLYFYWYRQILGQKVEFLVSFYNNEISEKSEIFDDQFSVERPDGSNFTLKIRSTKLEDSAMYFCASSVTGDEQYFGPGTRLTVT.